The next 12 T cell receptor beta chains were all read from a single sample in a study of T cell repertoires in cytomegalovirus infection. TCRdb reprocessed the reads with MiXCR, giving one entry per CDR3 protein. The sample contains 630,000 or so distinct CDR3 sequences, approximately 25% of which appear only once. Material for sequencing was CD8+ T cells from PBMCs. These receptors originate from a human donor in good health (CMV status not recorded). Some clones in this sample may be carry-over from other donors' samples.

The V call is TRBV6-2 or TRBV6-3, the J call TRBJ2-1; D tentatively fits TRBD1 or TRBD2 (6 bases each). From germline, CDR1 is MNHEY and CDR2 SVGEGT. This CDR3 is 20 amino acids long. Trimming shortened V by 0 bases and J by 0 bases, and 21 bases separated the two germline ends. The CDR3 protein is CASSYSIYGLGGYSYNEQFF. DNA of the CDR3: TGTGCCAGCAGTTACTCGATTTACGGTTTGGGGGGCTACTCCTACAATGAGCAGTTCTTC.

This clonotype occurred a few times. The CDR3 loop reads CSVDRGGSYNEQFF. In nucleotides, the CDR3 is TGCAGCGTTGACAGGGGGGGTAGCTACAATGAGCAGTTCTTC. The chain joins TRBV29-1 to TRBJ2-1; D possibly matches TRBD1 or TRBD2 (7 bases each). CDR1 is SQVTM, CDR2 ANQGSEA, per germline. This CDR3 has 14 residues. Trimming stripped 3 bases from V and 3 bases from J, with 12 bases between.

This clonotype occurred many times. The chain recombines TRBV7-9 with TRBJ2-7, with TRBD1 matching over 9 bases. V was pared by 6 bases and J by 6 bases, with 6 bases of the junction left unmatched. The germline V gene encodes CDR1 SEHNR and CDR2 FQNEAQ (reference sequence). The CDR3 totals 13 residues. CDR3 amino acids: CASREDRGGEQYF. The CDR3 DNA follows: TGTGCCAGCAGGGAGGACAGGGGAGGCGAGCAGTACTTC.

The V call is TRBV28, the J call TRBJ1-5; TRBD1 might be the D (5 bases). The length of the CDR3 is 15 residues. CDR1 is MDHEN, CDR2 SYDVKM, per germline. V lost 2 bases to trimming and J lost 0 bases, with 8 bases between them. CDR3: CASSLIRDSNQPQHF. The CDR3, as DNA: TGTGCCAGCAGTTTAATCAGGGATAGCAATCAGCCCCAGCATTTT. Combining the CDR3 with reference TRBV28 and TRBJ1-5 gives the whole variable domain DVKVTQSSRYLVKRTGEKVFLECVQDMDHENMFWYRQDPGLGLRLIYFSYDVKMKEKGDIPEGYSVSREKKERFSLILESASTNQTSMYLCASSLIRDSNQPQHFGDGTRLSIL.

This clonotype was seen more than once but under ten times. The chain links TRBV6-2 or TRBV6-3 to TRBJ2-5, with D possibly being TRBD1 (7 bases). CDR3 length equals 16 residues. The germline V gene encodes CDR1 MNHEY and CDR2 SVGEGT. With 6 bases removed from V and 5 bases from J, the gap between germline ends came to 22 bases. CDR3: CASSPQEGAEYETQYF. DNA for the CDR3: TGTGCCAGCAGCCCACAGGAGGGGGCGGAGTACGAGACCCAGTACTTC.

This rearrangement joins TRBV19 to TRBJ2-3; no firm D call. Trimming took 0 bases from V and 0 from J, leaving 10 bases between them. The CDR3 is made up of 16 amino acids. Germline V gene data show CDR1 as LNHDA and CDR2 as SQIVND (reference sequence). CDR3 protein: CASSIDPDPSTDTQYF. The DNA of the CDR3 is TGTGCCAGTAGTATAGACCCAGATCCTAGCACAGATACGCAGTATTTT.

This clonotype turned up a few times. The chain employs TRBV7-9 and TRBJ1-2, with D possibly TRBD1 on 6 matching bases. From germline, CDR1 is SEHNR and CDR2 FQNEAQ (reference sequence). Trimming removed 5 bases at V and 6 bases at J, with 16 bases between. This CDR3 spans 14 amino acids. The CDR3 here is CASSQPGGANGYTF. In nucleotides, the CDR3 is TGTGCCAGCAGCCAGCCGGGGGGCGCGAATGGCTACACCTTC. The complete variable domain, with remaining parts taken from reference TRBV7-9 and TRBJ1-2, reads DTGVSQNPRHKITKRGQNVTFRCDPISEHNRLYWYRQTLGQGPEFLTYFQNEAQLEKSRLLSDRFSAERPKGSFSTLEIQRTEQGDSAMYLCASSQPGGANGYTFGSGTRLTVV.

This clonotype has ten or more counts. The chain joins TRBV7-2 to TRBJ1-1; D is ambiguous. There are 13 residues in the CDR3. The germline CDR1 and CDR2 sequences are SGHTA and FQGNSA. V was cut by 8 bases and J by 8 bases, with 18 bases left in between. The CDR3: CASASPSEIEAFF. The CDR3 DNA reads as TGTGCCAGCGCTAGCCCCTCCGAGATCGAAGCTTTCTTT.

This clonotype was recorded at least ten times. V gene TRBV7-8 combines with J gene TRBJ2-7; D is perhaps TRBD1 (6 bases). The V gene lost 2 bases and the J gene lost 5 bases, with 16 bases spanning the gap. The V gene's germline CDR1 is SGHVS and CDR2 FQNEAQ. The CDR3 sequence is 15 residues long. CDR3: CASSLYAQGTHEQYV. DNA for the CDR3: TGTGCCAGCAGCTTATATGCGCAGGGGACCCACGAGCAGTACGTC.

This clonotype was counted a few times. This chain links TRBV29-1 with TRBJ1-2; D may be TRBD1 (6 bases). The germline V and J ends were trimmed by 3 bases and 2 bases, with 16 bases remaining between them. The germline CDR1 and CDR2 sequences are SQVTM and ANQGSEA. The CDR3 contains 15 residues. The CDR3 spells CSVDMRWGANYGYTF. The CDR3, as DNA: TGCAGCGTTGATATGCGGTGGGGGGCGAACTATGGCTACACCTTC.

The rearrangement joins TRBV13 to TRBJ2-1, with 11 bases lining up with TRBD2. This CDR3 has 17 residues. CDR1 PRHDT and CDR2 FYEKMQ come from the germline V gene (reference sequence). V trimming: 4 bases; J trimming: 0 bases; junction bases outside the gene matches: 5. CDR3 region: CASSSRLAGSSYNEQFF. The CDR3 DNA reads TGTGCCAGCAGCTCGAGACTAGCGGGGTCCTCCTACAATGAGCAGTTCTTC.

Turning to this clonotype: This may be a read error: a much more frequent sequence differs by one nucleotide. The chain couples TRBV7-2 to TRBJ2-3, with D uncertain. The CDR3 runs 20 residues. Germline CDR1 is SGHTA and CDR2 is FQGNSA. In DNA, the CDR3 is TGTGTCAGCAGCGATAAAATAGGTAATAGTACGGCATCCAGCACAGATACGCAGTATTTT. Residues: CVSSDKIGNSTASSTDTQYF.